This T cell receptor beta chain was sequenced for a study of shared clonotypes between healthy human individuals. CDR1 is SGHAT, CDR2 FQNNGV, per germline. Losses at the gene ends were 0 bases for V and 1 base for J; bases not matched to a gene: 6. The CDR3 has 16 residues. Naive-designated CD8 cells lacked CD45RO, were positively enriched for CCR7, and omitted terminally differentiated effector memory CD45RA+ cells. Sequenced by immunoSEQ multiplex PCR; TCRdb stores in-frame clones only, minus some. The sample records hundreds of thousands of clones, about 96% being singletons. The V gene is TRBV11-2, the J gene TRBJ2-7; 7 positions match TRBD2. The sample taken for sequencing was naive CD8+ T cells sorted from blood. This sequence was found in a man aged 30 to 45 in good health. CDR3 DNA sequence: TGTGCCAGCAGCTTAGATGGCGGGAGTATGTCCTACGAGCAGTACTTC. This codes for CASSLDGGSMSYEQYF.